The next 8 T cell receptor beta chains were all read from a single sample in a study of CXCR3-negative and CXCR3-positive naive CD8 T cells. All TRB cDNA libraries came from 5' RACE performed with UMI labels. TCRdb derives one entry per CDR3 protein from the 5' RACE reads, leaving out DNA. The repertoire table contains about 62,000 distinct CDR3 sequences. Sequences were obtained from naive CXCR3- CD8+ T cells from blood. Indicated subset: CD45RO-CCR7+CD27+CD95- naive CD8+ T cells lacking CXCR3 (TNR3-). The source of these receptors is a human donor in good health. Some clones in this sample may be carry-over from other donors' samples.

The chain links TRBV4-3 to TRBJ2-7; no DNA is available, so the TRBD2 call from TCRdb remains unchecked. Germline values: CDR1 LGHNA, CDR2 YSLEER. CDR3 length equals 14 residues. The CDR3 reads CASSQTWGADEQYF.

The V gene is TRBV5-1, the J gene TRBJ2-2; absent DNA, TCRdb's TRBD2 call cannot be checked. CDR1 SGHRS and CDR2 YFSETQ come from the germline V gene. This CDR3 is 15 amino acids long. The CDR3 loop is CASSDPGLNTGELFF.

The chain couples TRBV28 to TRBJ2-5; TCRdb selects TRBD1, and the lack of DNA leaves this call unchecked. Looked up from germline, CDR1 is MDHEN and CDR2 is SYDVKM. The CDR3 consists of 15 residues. The CDR3 spells CASSQQRGPQETQYF. The full variable domain, its missing parts supplied by reference TRBV28 and TRBJ2-5, is DVKVTQSSRYLVKRTGEKVFLECVQDMDHENMFWYRQDPGLGLRLIYFSYDVKMKEKGDIPEGYSVSREKKERFSLILESASTNQTSMYLCASSQQRGPQETQYFGPGTRLLVL.

This chain connects TRBV7-9 to TRBJ1-1. The germline CDR1 and CDR2 sequences are SEHNR and FQNEAQ (reference sequence). There are 16 residues in the CDR3. This chain's CDR3 is CASSEIFGVMNTEAFF.

The chain joins TRBV29-1 to TRBJ2-1; TCRdb names TRBD2, which stays unverified in the absence of DNA. Germline V gene data show CDR1 as SQVTM and CDR2 as ANQGSEA. The CDR3 has 15 residues. The CDR3 sequence is CSVEEWETDYNEQFF.

The V gene is TRBV24-1, the J gene TRBJ2-3; the TCRdb call, TRBD2, lacks DNA for checking. Germline V gene sequence: CDR1 KGHDR, CDR2 SFDVKD. The CDR3 covers 16 residues. CDR3 region: CATSDPLAGATGTQYF.

The chain recombines TRBV7-6 with TRBJ2-5. CDR3 length equals 15 residues. Germline loops: CDR1 SGHVS, CDR2 FNYEAQ. CDR3 residues: CASSWDLSPKETQYF.

This chain joins TRBV29-1 and TRBJ2-1. The CDR3 spans 14 residues. From germline, CDR1 is SQVTM and CDR2 ANQGSEA. CDR3 sequence: CSVAATVSYNEQFF.